This TCR beta chain was captured by sequencing in a study of T cells in Graves' hyperthyroidism and ophthalmopathy. At least ten counts were recorded for this clonotype. The CDR3 extends over 12 amino acids. Germline CDR1 reads SNHLY; CDR2 reads FYNNEI. Trimming cost V 2 bases and J 10 bases; bases outside gene matches: 2. TCR beta CDR3 regions were amplified from RNA. In the first-round RT-PCR of the TCR CDR3, the HTBI primer set was used. TCRdb re-called the multiplex PCR reads through MiXCR, storing one row per CDR3 protein. Among 400,000 to 600,000 distinct CDR3 sequences listed, roughly 20% were seen once.

The V gene is TRBV2, the J gene TRBJ1-1, with 9 bases aligning to TRBD1. The sequence was obtained from a man between 18 and 35 years old with Graves' hyperthyroidism. The sequenced sample consisted of blood. The CDR3 here is CASSETGGLAFF. The CDR3, as DNA: TGTGCCAGCAGTGAAACAGGGGGCCTAGCTTTCTTT.